A single T cell receptor (beta chain) is shown here with its context. Its antigen is unidentified. This sample is part of a study of T-cell memory formation after mild COVID-19. Study information: The TCR clusters were mostly specific to one donor.

The CDR3 spans 15 residues. From germline, CDR1 is SEHNR and CDR2 FQNEAQ (reference sequence). Between the trimmed V and J ends, which lost 5 bases and 0 bases, there was a span of 12 bases. Study outcomes and limitations: Prior to infection, memory already included some responding clones, suggesting cross-reactive memory joined. CD4+ contracting clones lay mainly in CM and EM, CD8+ ones in EMRA.

It was 5'RACE with constant-segment primers that produced the TCR alpha and TCR beta cDNA libraries, which carried sample barcodes and UMIs. MiXCR, applied by TCRdb to the 5' RACE reads, yields one record per CDR3 protein. Of about 110,000 distinct CDR3 sequences detected, 9.5% to 15% appear once; the ten largest clones hold 25% to 35%. The TCR comes from an adult woman who had mild COVID-19 (a few samples of this study predate the infection). Cell type and time point are not known. Sequencing was carried out using PBMCs or a T cell subset sorted from them (not recorded which). The chain carries TRBV7-9 and TRBJ2-3; D unclear. The CDR3 here is CASSGRQVSTDTQYF. The CDR3 nucleotides are TGTGCCAGCAGCGGCCGTCAGGTTAGCACAGATACGCAGTATTTT.